Below are 24 T cell receptor beta chains sequenced from a single sample in a study of cytomegalovirus exposure and HLA in healthy donors. Measured with immunoSEQ multiplex PCR; TCRdb has only the in-frame clones, and not every one. The table shows 150,000 to 200,000 clones, with approximately 84% occurring only once. Sequenced material: PBMCs. The receptors here all came from a man aged 25 to 40 in good health and CMV-seropositive.

The J gene is TRBJ2-1, the V gene TRBV7-3; possible D gene TRBD1, 6 bases. Per the germline V gene, CDR1 is SGHTA and CDR2 is FQGTGA. V shed 3 bases and J shed 7 bases, with 16 bases lying between them. CDR3 size: 15 residues. This CDR3 is CASSLGPGQGNEQFF. CDR3 nucleotides: TGTGCCAGCAGCTTGGGGCCCGGGCAGGGGAATGAGCAGTTCTTC. The full variable domain, completed using reference TRBV7-3 and TRBJ2-1, is GAGVSQTPSNKVTEKGKYVELRCDPISGHTALYWYRQSLGQGPEFLIYFQGTGAADDSGLPNDRFFAVRPEGSVSTLKIQRTERGDSAVYLCASSLGPGQGNEQFFGPGTRLTVL.

The V call is TRBV29-1, the J call TRBJ1-1; 12 nucleotides agree with TRBD1. Per germline, CDR1 SQVTM and CDR2 ANQGSEA. J lost 9 bases, V lost 6 bases, and 8 bases had no gene match. The CDR3 covers 13 residues. The CDR3 loop reads CSVVSGTGGKAFF. The CDR3 bases are TGCAGCGTGGTTTCCGGGACAGGGGGCAAAGCTTTCTTT.

J is TRBJ1-2 and V is TRBV14; D not certain. This CDR3 has 12 amino acids. Trimming pared 4 bases from V and 4 bases from J, leaving 7 bases between. Per the germline V gene, CDR1 is SGHDN and CDR2 is FVKESK. This CDR3 is CASSLVGYGYTF. CDR3 in DNA: TGTGCCAGCAGCCTGGTCGGCTATGGCTACACCTTC.

The chain uses TRBV7-8 and TRBJ1-6, with D possibly matching TRBD1 (6 bases). Germline CDR1 reads SGHVS; CDR2 reads FQNEAQ. This CDR3 is built from 15 residues. Trimming pared 5 bases from V and 6 bases from J, leaving 14 bases between. The CDR3 coding sequence is TGTGCCAGCAGCGCCCGGACAGCTAGTAATTCACCCCTCCACTTT. Protein product: CASSARTASNSPLHF.

This chain connects TRBV28 to TRBJ2-3, with no clear D. This CDR3 comprises 16 residues. Trimming took off 7 bases at V and 3 bases at J, with 20 bases between the two ends. Germline CDR1 is MDHEN and CDR2 is SYDVKM. As DNA, the CDR3 is TGTGCCAGCACCTTTCCAGGAACCTCAGAGACAGATACGCAGTATTTT. Protein product: CASTFPGTSETDTQYF.

This sequence joins TRBV4-2 and TRBJ1-5, with D maybe TRBD1 (6 bases). The ends were cut back, 2 bases at V and 5 bases at J, with 13 bases in the middle. The CDR3 extends over 15 amino acids. Germline V lookup: CDR1 LGHNA, CDR2 YNFKEQ. CDR3 amino acids: CASSQQGPRDQPQHF. CDR3 sequence (DNA): TGTGCCAGCAGCCAACAGGGGCCGCGCGATCAGCCCCAGCATTTT.

The V and J genes are TRBV10-3 and TRBJ2-5; 9 nucleotides align to TRBD1. Germline lookup yields CDR1 ENHRY and CDR2 SYGVKD. Unmatched junction bases numbered 8, after V lost 6 bases and J lost 3 bases. The CDR3 has 15 residues. The CDR3 nucleotides read TGTGCCATCAGCGAAGTGGGGACAGGGAAAGAGACCCAGTACTTC. It specifies CAISEVGTGKETQYF.

The chain uses TRBV27 and TRBJ2-3; D possibly corresponds to TRBD2 (5 bases). V dropped 3 bases and J dropped 1 base, with 5 bases sitting between them. The CDR3 contains 13 residues. The V gene's germline CDR1 is MNHEY and CDR2 SMNVEV (reference sequence). The CDR3 protein is CASSFSGTDTQYF. As DNA, the CDR3 is TGTGCCAGCAGTTTTAGCGGCACAGATACGCAGTATTTT.

Of note for this clone: The same CDR3 also results from other DNA sequences found in this sample. The V call is TRBV29-1, the J call TRBJ1-1, with 8 bases identical to TRBD1. Germline V gene sequence: CDR1 SQVTM, CDR2 ANQGSEA. The CDR3 covers 12 residues. V trimming: 6 bases; J trimming: 2 bases; junction bases outside the gene matches: 2. DNA of the CDR3: TGCAGCGTCGGGACAGGAAACACTGAAGCTTTCTTT. It codes for CSVGTGNTEAFF.

The table lists this clone with a few counts. The chain links TRBV9 to TRBJ1-2; D might be TRBD1 (5 bases). The CDR3 length is 15 residues. Trimming stripped 4 bases from V and 2 bases from J, with 15 bases between. Germline CDR1 is SGDLS and CDR2 is YYNGEE. The CDR3, as DNA: TGTGCCAGCAGCCCGATGGAGGGGACCAACTATGGCTACACCTTC. Amino acids: CASSPMEGTNYGYTF.

CDR3 DNA sequence: TGCGCCAGCAGCTTGAACGTTATTACCAGCGGGGCCTACAATGAGCAGTTCTTC. This gives the protein CASSLNVITSGAYNEQFF. The V and J genes are TRBV5-1 and TRBJ2-1; TRBD2 matches at 7 bases. This CDR3 has 18 amino acids. The V segment lost 1 base and the J segment 2 bases; nucleotides outside the gene matches: 12. CDR1 is SGHRS and CDR2 is YFSETQ in the germline V gene.

This clone occurred once. The V and J genes are TRBV7-2 and TRBJ2-7, with D uncertain. This CDR3 region has 16 residues. In germline, CDR1 is SGHTA, CDR2 FQGNSA. V lost 0 bases and J 4 bases, leaving 16 bases between the germline ends. The CDR3 region has the DNA TGTGCCAGCAGCTTAGCCTCGCAGGCGACAACTTACGAGCAGTACTTC. Amino acid sequence: CASSLASQATTYEQYF.

This sequence joins TRBV5-1 and TRBJ2-2, with 9 positions matching TRBD1. V was clipped by 4 bases and J by 6 bases; unmatched bases: 16. Germline CDR1 reads SGHRS; CDR2 reads YFSETQ. The CDR3 totals 18 residues. For the CDR3, the DNA is TGCGCCAGCAGCCCCGGGAACAGGGGGCTTAGGTTTGCCGGGGAGCTGTTTTTT. Translated: CASSPGNRGLRFAGELFF.

This chain joins TRBV2 and TRBJ2-6; D remains ambiguous. Per germline, CDR1 SNHLY and CDR2 FYNNEI. With 3 bases removed from V and 2 bases from J, the gap between germline ends came to 8 bases. The CDR3 consists of 15 residues. CDR3 amino acids: CASSDRVAGANVLTF. The DNA of the CDR3 is TGTGCCAGCAGTGATCGGGTAGCTGGGGCCAACGTCCTGACTTTC.

V and J are TRBV9 and TRBJ2-7; TRBD1 matches at 9 bases. The CDR3 totals 14 residues. Germline loops: CDR1 SGDLS, CDR2 YYNGEE. Trimming cost V 2 bases and J 4 bases; bases outside gene matches: 4. The CDR3 protein is CASSVGDRAYEQYF. As DNA, the CDR3 is TGTGCCAGCAGCGTGGGGGACAGGGCGTACGAGCAGTACTTC. The variable domain in full, with the rest retrieved from reference TRBV9 and TRBJ2-7, is DSGVTQTPKHLITATGQRVTLRCSPRSGDLSVYWYQQSLDQGLQFLIQYYNGEERAKGNILERFSAQQFPDLHSELNLSSLELGDSALYFCASSVGDRAYEQYFGPGTRLTVT.

J is TRBJ1-3 and V is TRBV4-3; possibly TRBD1 for D (5 bases). The V gene's germline CDR1 is LGHNA and CDR2 YSLEER. The CDR3 has 15 residues. V was clipped by 4 bases and J by 5 bases, with 15 bases between them. CDR3 amino acids: CASSREGVSRNTIYF. CDR3 coding DNA: TGCGCCAGCAGCCGAGAAGGGGTATCGCGAAACACCATATATTTT.

This sequence joins TRBV7-2 and TRBJ1-2; 8 nucleotides match TRBD1. Germline values: CDR1 SGHTA, CDR2 FQGNSA. The CDR3 sequence is 15 residues long. Trimming took 5 bases from V and 4 from J; bases not matched to a gene: 9. CDR3 protein: CASSLTGGLGYGYTF. CDR3 nucleotide sequence: TGTGCCAGCAGCCTTACAGGGGGATTGGGCTATGGCTACACCTTC.

The chain joins TRBV5-1 to TRBJ2-4; tentatively, D is TRBD2 (6 bases). The V and J ends lost 4 bases and 14 bases respectively, with 16 bases between them. From germline, CDR1 is SGHRS and CDR2 YFSETQ. This CDR3 contains 12 residues. CDR3 DNA sequence: TGCGCCAGCAGCCCCGGGACTCGGGCGAAGTACTTC. Protein sequence: CASSPGTRAKYF.

This clone was counted once. This chain uses TRBV5-1 with TRBJ2-5, with 10 nucleotides matching TRBD1. This CDR3 is built from 15 residues. The germline gives CDR1 SGHRS, CDR2 YFSETQ. Unmatched junction bases numbered 3, after V lost 2 bases and J lost 2 bases. CDR3 sequence reads: CASSLRTGGQETQYF. CDR3 nucleotide sequence: TGCGCCAGCAGCTTACGGACAGGGGGTCAAGAGACCCAGTACTTC.

The V gene is TRBV9, the J gene TRBJ1-2; D possibly corresponds to TRBD1 (6 bases). V lost 3 bases, J lost 4 bases, and 13 bases lay in between. Germline V gene data show CDR1 as SGDLS and CDR2 as YYNGEE. The CDR3 consists of 14 residues. Written as DNA, the CDR3 is TGTGCCAGCAGCGGGGACACCGCGACCTATGGCTACACCTTC. Its protein product is CASSGDTATYGYTF.

The table lists this clone with a few counts. The J gene is TRBJ1-3, the V gene TRBV18; TRBD1 matches 8 bases. V shed 3 bases and J 2 bases; nucleotides not matched to a gene: 3. CDR3 length equals 15 residues. From germline, CDR1 is KGHSH and CDR2 LQKENI. The CDR3 here is CASSPDRGPGNTIYF. The CDR3 region has the DNA TGTGCCAGCTCACCCGACAGGGGCCCTGGAAACACCATATATTTT.

CDR3 in amino acids: CASRAGASGGKTQYF. The CDR3, as DNA: TGTGCCAGTAGGGCCGGGGCTAGCGGGGGGAAGACCCAGTACTTC. J is TRBJ2-5 and V is TRBV19; 11 nucleotides agree with TRBD2. The germline CDR1 and CDR2 sequences are LNHDA and SQIVND (reference sequence). The CDR3 is 15 amino acids. The J segment lost 6 bases and the V segment lost 6 bases, leaving 9 bases of the junction unmatched.

This clone was seen only a few times. The chain recombines TRBV18 with TRBJ1-1; maybe TRBD1 (6 bases). V was trimmed by 3 bases and J by 5 bases, leaving 10 bases between them. Germline CDR1 and CDR2: KGHSH and LQKENI. The CDR3 is 13 residues long. CDR3 DNA sequence: TGTGCCAGCTCACCCCCGAGGGGGACTGAAGCTTTCTTT. Its protein is CASSPPRGTEAFF.

Remarks on this clone: This same CDR3 is encoded by further DNA sequences in the sample. The genes are TRBV10-1 and TRBJ2-3; D is unresolved. The CDR3 runs to 12 residues. The germline V and J ends were trimmed by 5 bases and 2 bases, with 5 bases remaining between them. Germline CDR1 WNHNN, CDR2 SYGVQD (reference sequence). CDR3 in amino acids: CASSPSTDTQYF. CDR3 sequence (DNA): TGCGCCAGCAGTCCCTCCACAGATACGCAGTATTTT.